This TCR beta chain was profiled in a study of T cell responses to AZD1222 COVID-19 vaccine (TCRdb year 2021). Describing the broader study: AZD1222 recipients with second doses at about 4 weeks or about 12 weeks were pooled, because spike-specific TCR depth and breadth did not differ between schedules. A total of under 250 trial participants underwent TCR sequencing, of whom some 200 had received two doses of AZD1222 and about 25 had received two doses of the MenACWY control vaccine. Trial participants were enrolled by age into subgroups of 18-55, 56-69 and 70-plus years, and about 150, 27 and 61 TCR-sequenced participants, respectively, were included in these subgroups.

Findings and caveats that apply to the study as a whole: Vaccine-associated CD4 TCRs spanned the whole spike protein, with dominant responses in regions 160-218 and 743-854. Participants were mostly white British, with more females than males. The authors suggested clonal diversity may have been underestimated. After two AZD1222 doses, spike-specific TCR breadth and depth were significantly higher than at day 0 and than in MenACWY recipients. Epitopes outside the regions mutated in the B.1.351 and B.1.1.7 variants were reportedly recognized by nearly half of the unique spike-specific TCRs. Conclusions about previously exposed vaccinees were limited because only 6 or 7 AZD1222 recipients were SARS-CoV-2 seropositive at baseline. The 56-69-year group was small, and its depth increase did not reach significance, likely because of low power. No day 14 peak-response samples were available, so repertoires were characterized only after the peak T cell response.

Taken from the germline V gene, the CDR1 and CDR2 loops are KGHSH and LQKENI. The CDR3 runs 14 residues from the cysteine to the phenylalanine. Kept here is only the CDR3 DNA, which spans 42 bases and is read in frame from base 1. V is cut by 6 bases and J by 6 bases, and the space between the germline ends is 15 bases. The time point label for this specimen denotes: baseline before first vaccination. Vaccinee samples were obtained from the UK trials COV001 and COV002, which included a single-blind randomized controlled phase 2/3 trial of AZD1222 (ChAdOx1 nCoV-19) in healthy adults. For TCRbeta chain sequencing, PBMC samples were collected from trial participants at day 0 and at day 28 after the second dose. Of note for this clone: Its specific antigen is unknown. No base quality information exists; no much larger clone differs at one position.

The CDR3 regions of human TCRbeta chains were analyzed by immunosequencing. Per the authors' processing: Repertoire TCRs were checked for matches against a reference library of SARS-CoV-2-specific TCRs that had been generated using the MIRA antigen-specificity platform. Breadth meant the fraction of unique TCRs that were SARS-CoV-2-associated, whereas depth meant the fraction of total T cells that were SARS-CoV-2-associated. Each spike-specific TCR was assigned to its reactive spike region and to a CD4 or CD8 class using the MIRA data. Log10-transformed breadth and depth values were compared by one-way ANOVA with Sidak's multiple comparisons tests. TCRdb holds this immuneACCESS table with in-frame rearrangements only. Some clones are missing; in checked studies, unresolved V genes explain under half, and the rest has no known cause. That table gives V, J and clone size, and the DNA gave D and trimming. This sample lists about 140,000 clones; 80% to 95% were detected once. The ten largest make up 1.3% to 1.5% of the sample.

The TCR comes from an adult in good health. The sample was peripheral blood, taken on day 0 of AZD1222 vaccination. The V and J segments used are TRBV18 and TRBJ2-1; no D segment can be confidently identified. The CDR3 region reads CASSNSKGPNEQFF. The nucleotide sequence is given as TGTGCCAGCTCGAATAGCAAGGGCCCCAATGAGCAGTTCTTC.